This entry lists 16 T cell receptor beta chains sequenced from one sample in a study of CD8 T cells in ankylosing spondylitis. TCRdb ran MiXCR on the 5' RACE reads and lists one entry per CDR3 protein. In the table there are 350,000 or so distinct CDR3 sequences, around a tenth of which are singletons. Sequenced input: blood, either unsorted or a sorted T cell fraction (not recorded which). Every receptor here comes from a female donor with ankylosing spondylitis or in good health (not recorded which).

Only a few counts were recorded for this clonotype. The V gene is TRBV20-1, the J gene TRBJ2-1; TRBD2 matches 8 bases. Germline loops: CDR1 DFQATT, CDR2 SNEGSKA (reference sequence). The CDR3 length is 15 residues. Trimming took 0 bases from V and 2 from J; bases not matched to a gene: 3. CDR3 DNA: TGCAGTGCTAGAGATCGCGGGAGGCCCTACAATGAGCAGTTCTTC. Translation gives CSARDRGRPYNEQFF.

The V and J genes are TRBV10-3 and TRBJ1-1, with D maybe TRBD1 (5 bases). V gave up 11 bases and J gave up 10 bases, with 29 bases separating them. This CDR3 spans 15 amino acids. Germline loops: CDR1 ENHRY, CDR2 SYGVKD. The CDR3 DNA reads TGTGCCGCATCGTCCTTTTACCCTTCCGATGGGGGAGCTTTCTTT. This encodes CAASSFYPSDGGAFF.

This clonotype appeared many times. The chain combines TRBV10-3 with TRBJ2-3; D might be TRBD1 (6 bases). With 4 bases removed from V and 1 base from J, the gap between germline ends came to 6 bases. The germline gives CDR1 ENHRY, CDR2 SYGVKD. The length of the CDR3 is 13 residues. The CDR3 DNA reads as TGTGCCATCAGTGGGACAGGCACAGATACGCAGTATTTT. This encodes CAISGTGTDTQYF.

This chain joins TRBV3-1 and TRBJ2-7, with D possibly matching TRBD1 (5 bases). V was shortened by 5 bases and J by 3 bases, with 14 bases between the two germline ends. The CDR3 is made up of 14 amino acids. Germline values: CDR1 LGHDT, CDR2 YNNKEL (reference sequence). The CDR3 bases are TGTGCCAGCAGCACCAGACAGATAAACTACGAGCAGTACTTC. This gives the protein CASSTRQINYEQYF.

The chain employs TRBV20-1 and TRBJ2-1, with 7 bases aligning to TRBD2. V lost 2 bases, J lost 6 bases, and 7 bases stayed unmatched. Per the germline V gene, CDR1 is DFQATT and CDR2 is SNEGSKA (reference sequence). This CDR3 comprises 14 residues. CDR3 in amino acids: CSARIPGEGNEQFF. CDR3 DNA: TGCAGTGCTAGAATTCCGGGGGAGGGCAATGAGCAGTTCTTC.

This clonotype was recorded at least ten times. The chain carries TRBV29-1 and TRBJ2-7; the D call may be TRBD1 or TRBD2 (5 bases each). The V end lost 4 bases, the J end lost 1 base, and 8 bases lay between the germline ends. This CDR3 spans 12 amino acids. Germline assignment: CDR1 SQVTM and CDR2 ANQGSEA. CDR3 protein: CSVVEGSYEQYF. DNA for the CDR3: TGCAGCGTTGTTGAGGGGTCCTACGAGCAGTACTTC.

This clonotype turned up a few times. The chain employs TRBV10-3 and TRBJ1-2; D not resolved. CDR1 is ENHRY, CDR2 SYGVKD, per germline. This CDR3 contains 11 residues. Deletions cut 6 bases from V and 7 bases from J, with 9 bases between. The CDR3 DNA is TGTGCCATCAGGACTCAGCGTGGCTACACCTTC. This sequence encodes CAIRTQRGYTF.

This clonotype was seen at least ten times. The chain employs TRBV5-1 and TRBJ2-5; 9 bases match TRBD1. This CDR3 contains 16 residues. In germline, CDR1 is SGHRS, CDR2 YFSETQ. The V and J ends lost 4 bases and 2 bases, in that order; junction bases with no gene match: 9. CDR3 in DNA: TGCGCCAGCAGCCTGGGACAGGGCGGTTATCAAGAGACCCAGTACTTC. Amino acid sequence: CASSLGQGGYQETQYF.

This clonotype was seen many times. The chain recombines TRBV9 with TRBJ2-3; D call uncertain. V was trimmed by 0 bases and J by 2 bases, leaving 7 bases between them. In germline, CDR1 is SGDLS, CDR2 YYNGEE. This CDR3 is built from 14 residues. The CDR3 DNA reads TGTGCCAGCAGCGTAGGGGGATACACAGATACGCAGTATTTT. Protein: CASSVGGYTDTQYF.

This clonotype appeared many times. V gene TRBV5-1 combines with J gene TRBJ2-1; tentatively, D is TRBD1 (5 bases). Germline CDR1 and CDR2: SGHRS and YFSETQ. Trimming took 4 bases from V and 8 from J, leaving 13 bases between them. This CDR3 region has 13 residues. The CDR3 DNA is TGCGCCAGCAGCGAAACAGGTCCGCATGAGCAGTTCTTC. Translating it yields CASSETGPHEQFF.

In its sample, this clonotype was seen a few times. The rearrangement links TRBV15 to TRBJ2-4, with D possibly matching TRBD1 (5 bases). Germline assignment: CDR1 LNHNV and CDR2 YYDKDF (reference sequence). This CDR3 has 12 amino acids. Trimming cost V 3 bases and J 8 bases, with 8 bases left between them. In nucleotides, the CDR3 is TGTGCCACCAGCAGGACAGATGACATTCAGTACTTC. Translating gives CATSRTDDIQYF.

This clonotype has ten or more counts. The chain is built from TRBV5-1 and TRBJ2-3; the D is unclear. Per germline, CDR1 SGHRS and CDR2 YFSETQ. Deletions cut 4 bases from V and 2 bases from J, with 5 bases between. The CDR3 extends over 12 amino acids. CDR3 residues: CASSTPTDTQYF. Written as DNA, the CDR3 is TGCGCCAGCAGCACCCCCACAGATACGCAGTATTTT. Full variable domain (missing parts from reference TRBV5-1 and TRBJ2-3): KAGVTQTPRYLIKTRGQQVTLSCSPISGHRSVSWYQQTPGQGLQFLFEYFSETQRNKGNFPGRFSGRQFSNSRSEMNVSTLELGDSALYLCASSTPTDTQYFGPGTRLTVL.

This clonotype was recorded many times. The chain has TRBV20-1 and TRBJ1-1; weak D call: TRBD1 (6 bases). Germline V gives CDR1 DFQATT, CDR2 SNEGSKA (reference sequence). The CDR3 consists of 15 residues. V shed 0 bases and J shed 5 bases, with 16 bases lying between them. The CDR3 is CSARDRGRGWTEAFF. Here the CDR3 DNA reads TGCAGTGCTAGAGATCGGGGGAGGGGGTGGACTGAAGCTTTCTTT.

The table lists this clonotype with a few counts. V is TRBV7-8 and J is TRBJ1-4, with TRBD1 matching 9 bases. The CDR3 contains 19 residues. Trimming removed 5 bases from V and 0 bases from J; junction bases left unmatched: 13. Looked up from germline, CDR1 is SGHVS and CDR2 is FQNEAQ. The CDR3 nucleotides are TGTGCCAGCAGCCACTTCCCGACAGGGGGAGTTGCAACTAATGAAAAACTGTTTTTT. It yields the protein CASSHFPTGGVATNEKLFF.

Ten or more counts support this clonotype. The V call is TRBV5-5, the J call TRBJ2-1, with D possibly being TRBD1 or TRBD2 (6 bases each). CDR1 and CDR2 (germline): SGHKS, YYEKEE (reference sequence). The CDR3 consists of 16 residues. The ends were cut back, 5 bases at V and 3 bases at J, with 18 bases in the middle. This chain's CDR3 is CASREGTSSNYNEQFF. The DNA for the CDR3 is TGTGCCAGCAGGGAGGGGACATCGTCCAACTACAATGAGCAGTTCTTC.

On this clonotype: A clone one base away is much larger, so this may be a read error. V usage is TRBV29-1 and J usage is TRBJ2-3; TRBD1 matches at 7 bases. The germline V gene encodes CDR1 SQVTM and CDR2 ANQGSEA. This CDR3 has 14 amino acids. CDR3 sequence reads: CSVEGQTHTVTQYF. The CDR3, as DNA: TGCAGCGTTGAGGGACAGACGCACACAGTTACGCAGTATTTT.